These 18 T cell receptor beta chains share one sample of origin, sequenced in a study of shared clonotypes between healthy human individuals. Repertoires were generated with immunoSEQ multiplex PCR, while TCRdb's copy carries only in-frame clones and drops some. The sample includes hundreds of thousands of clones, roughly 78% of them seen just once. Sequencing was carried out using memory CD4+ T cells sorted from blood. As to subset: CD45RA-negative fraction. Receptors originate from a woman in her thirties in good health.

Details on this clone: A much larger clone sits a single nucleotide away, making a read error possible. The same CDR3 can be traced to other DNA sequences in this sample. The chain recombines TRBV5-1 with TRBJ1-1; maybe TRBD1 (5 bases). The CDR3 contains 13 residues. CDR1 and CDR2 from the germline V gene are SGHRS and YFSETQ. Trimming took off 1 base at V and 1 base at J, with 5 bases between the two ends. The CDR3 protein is CASSLTGNTEAFF. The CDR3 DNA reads TGCGCCAGCAGCTTGACAGGGAACACTGAAGCTTTCTTT.

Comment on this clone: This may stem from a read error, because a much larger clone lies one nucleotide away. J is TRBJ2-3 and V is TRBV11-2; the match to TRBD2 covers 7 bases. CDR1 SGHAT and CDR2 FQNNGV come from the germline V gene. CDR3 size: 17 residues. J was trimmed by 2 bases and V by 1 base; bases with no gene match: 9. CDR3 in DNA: TGTGCCAGCAGCTTAGGGATGACTAGCAGAACCACAGATACGCAGTATTTT. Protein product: CASSLGMTSRTTDTQYF.

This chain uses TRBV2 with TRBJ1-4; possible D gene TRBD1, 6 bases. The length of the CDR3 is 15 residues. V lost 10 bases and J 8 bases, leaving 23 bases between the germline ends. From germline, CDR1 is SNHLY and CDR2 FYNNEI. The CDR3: CATSRAEQGLEKLFF. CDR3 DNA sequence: TGTGCCACATCCCGGGCAGAACAGGGATTGGAAAAACTGTTTTTT. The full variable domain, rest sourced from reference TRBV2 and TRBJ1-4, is EPEVTQTPSHQVTQMGQEVILRCVPISNHLYFYWYRQILGQKVEFLVSFYNNEISEKSEIFDDQFSVERPDGSNFTLKIRSTKLEDSAMYFCATSRAEQGLEKLFFGSGTQLSVL.

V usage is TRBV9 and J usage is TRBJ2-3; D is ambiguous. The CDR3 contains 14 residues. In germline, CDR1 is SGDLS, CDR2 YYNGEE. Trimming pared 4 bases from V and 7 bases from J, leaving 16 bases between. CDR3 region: CASSPETGSNTQYF. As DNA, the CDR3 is TGTGCCAGCAGCCCAGAAACCGGGTCAAATACGCAGTATTTT.

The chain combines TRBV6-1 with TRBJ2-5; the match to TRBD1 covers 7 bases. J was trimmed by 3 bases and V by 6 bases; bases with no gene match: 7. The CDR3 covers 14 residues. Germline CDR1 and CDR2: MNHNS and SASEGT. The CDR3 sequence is CASRDDRVKETQYF. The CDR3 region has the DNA TGTGCCAGCAGAGATGACAGGGTCAAAGAGACCCAGTACTTC.

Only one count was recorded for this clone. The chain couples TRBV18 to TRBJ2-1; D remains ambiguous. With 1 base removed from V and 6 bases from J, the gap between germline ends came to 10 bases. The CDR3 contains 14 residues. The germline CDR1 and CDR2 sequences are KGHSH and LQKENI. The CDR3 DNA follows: TGTGCCAGCTCACCACGATTGGACGTCAATGAGCAGTTCTTC. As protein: CASSPRLDVNEQFF.

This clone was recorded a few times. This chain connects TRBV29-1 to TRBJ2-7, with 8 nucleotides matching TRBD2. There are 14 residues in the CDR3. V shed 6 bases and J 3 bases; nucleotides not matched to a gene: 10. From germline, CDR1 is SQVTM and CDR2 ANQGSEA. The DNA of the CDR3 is TGCAGCGTCGCTAGCGGGTCAGAGCGCTACGAGCAGTACTTC. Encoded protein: CSVASGSERYEQYF.

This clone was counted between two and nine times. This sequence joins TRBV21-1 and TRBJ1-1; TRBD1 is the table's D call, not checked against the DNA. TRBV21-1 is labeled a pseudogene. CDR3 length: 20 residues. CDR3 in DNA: TGTGCCAGCAGCAAAGTTGGGACAGCTCAGCCCATCCTCATGAACACTGAAGCTTTCTTT. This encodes CASSKVGTAQPILMNTEAFF.

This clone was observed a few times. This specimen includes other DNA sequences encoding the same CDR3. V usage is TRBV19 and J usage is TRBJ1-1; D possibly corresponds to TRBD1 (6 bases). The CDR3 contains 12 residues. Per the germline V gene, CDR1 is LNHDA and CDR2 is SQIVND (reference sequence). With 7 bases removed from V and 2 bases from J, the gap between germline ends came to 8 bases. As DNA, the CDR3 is TGTGCCAGTACGGACAGAAACACTGAAGCTTTCTTT. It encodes CASTDRNTEAFF. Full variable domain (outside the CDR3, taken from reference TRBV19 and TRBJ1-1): DGGITQSPKYLFRKEGQNVTLSCEQNLNHDAMYWYRQDPGQGLRLIYYSQIVNDFQKGDIAEGYSVSREKKESFPLTVTSAQKNPTAFYLCASTDRNTEAFFGQGTRLTVV.

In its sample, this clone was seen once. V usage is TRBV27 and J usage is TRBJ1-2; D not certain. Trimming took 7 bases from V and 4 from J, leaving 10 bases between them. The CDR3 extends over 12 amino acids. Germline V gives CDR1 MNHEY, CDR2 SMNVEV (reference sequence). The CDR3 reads CASKSGSYGYTF. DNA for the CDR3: TGTGCCAGCAAATCTGGGAGCTATGGCTACACCTTC.

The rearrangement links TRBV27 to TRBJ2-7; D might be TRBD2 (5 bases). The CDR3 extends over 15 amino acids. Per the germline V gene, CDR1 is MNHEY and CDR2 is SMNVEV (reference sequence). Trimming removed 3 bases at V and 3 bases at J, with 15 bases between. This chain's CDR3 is CASSFRSGSYYEQYF. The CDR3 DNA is TGTGCCAGCAGTTTCAGGAGCGGCTCCTACTACGAGCAGTACTTC.

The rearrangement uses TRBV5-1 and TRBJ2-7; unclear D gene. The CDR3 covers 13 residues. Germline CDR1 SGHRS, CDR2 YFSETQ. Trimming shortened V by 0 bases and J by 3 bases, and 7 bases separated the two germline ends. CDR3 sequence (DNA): TGCGCCAGCAGCTTGGCAGGCAACTACGAGCAGTACTTC. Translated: CASSLAGNYEQYF. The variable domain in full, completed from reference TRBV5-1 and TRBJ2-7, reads KAGVTQTPRYLIKTRGQQVTLSCSPISGHRSVSWYQQTPGQGLQFLFEYFSETQRNKGNFPGRFSGRQFSNSRSEMNVSTLELGDSALYLCASSLAGNYEQYFGPGTRLTVT.

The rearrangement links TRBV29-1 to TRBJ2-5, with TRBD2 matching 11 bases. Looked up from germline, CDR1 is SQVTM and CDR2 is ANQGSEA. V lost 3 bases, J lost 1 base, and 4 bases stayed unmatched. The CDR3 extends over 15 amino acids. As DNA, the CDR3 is TGCAGCGTTGATAGACTAGCGGGATTCCAAGAGACCCAGTACTTC. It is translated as CSVDRLAGFQETQYF.

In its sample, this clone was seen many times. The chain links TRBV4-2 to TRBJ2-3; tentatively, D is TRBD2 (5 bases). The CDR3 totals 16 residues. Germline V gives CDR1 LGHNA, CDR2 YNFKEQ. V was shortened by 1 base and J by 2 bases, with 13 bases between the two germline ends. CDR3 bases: TGTGCCAGCAGCCAAGGTTGGAGGTCGGACACAGATACGCAGTATTTT. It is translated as CASSQGWRSDTDTQYF.

CDR3 residues: CASSSIKMNTEAFF. In DNA, the CDR3 is TGTGCCAGCAGCTCTATTAAGATGAACACTGAAGCTTTCTTT. The V and J genes are TRBV11-2 and TRBJ1-1; D remains ambiguous. Between the trimmed V and J ends, which lost 4 bases and 0 bases, there was a span of 9 bases. The CDR3 has 14 residues. Germline V gene lookup returns CDR1 SGHAT and CDR2 FQNNGV.

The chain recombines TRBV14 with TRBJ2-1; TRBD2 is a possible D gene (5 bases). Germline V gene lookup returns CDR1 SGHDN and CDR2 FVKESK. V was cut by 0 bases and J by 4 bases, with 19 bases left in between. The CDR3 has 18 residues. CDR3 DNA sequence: TGTGCCAGCAGCCAAGAATCACGGCGCTCCACGGGGTACAATGAGCAGTTCTTC. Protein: CASSQESRRSTGYNEQFF.

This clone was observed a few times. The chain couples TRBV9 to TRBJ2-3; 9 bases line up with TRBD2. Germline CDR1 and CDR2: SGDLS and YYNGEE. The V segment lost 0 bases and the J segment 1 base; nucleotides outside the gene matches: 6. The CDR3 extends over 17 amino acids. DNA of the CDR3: TGTGCCAGCAGCGTAGGACTAGCGGCCGCCGGCACAGATACGCAGTATTTT. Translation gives CASSVGLAAAGTDTQYF. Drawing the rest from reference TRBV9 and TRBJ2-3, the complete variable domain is DSGVTQTPKHLITATGQRVTLRCSPRSGDLSVYWYQQSLDQGLQFLIQYYNGEERAKGNILERFSAQQFPDLHSELNLSSLELGDSALYFCASSVGLAAAGTDTQYFGPGTRLTVL.

CDR3: CASSLAAGSQETQYF. The CDR3 region has the DNA TGTGCCAGCAGCTTAGCGGCAGGGTCACAAGAGACCCAGTACTTC. The V gene is TRBV7-3, the J gene TRBJ2-5; the D gene is possibly TRBD1 (5 bases). The CDR3 sequence is 15 residues long. Germline V gives CDR1 SGHTA, CDR2 FQGTGA. Trimming pared 2 bases from V and 2 bases from J, leaving 12 bases between. The variable domain in full, with the rest retrieved from reference TRBV7-3 and TRBJ2-5, is GAGVSQTPSNKVTEKGKYVELRCDPISGHTALYWYRQSLGQGPEFLIYFQGTGAADDSGLPNDRFFAVRPEGSVSTLKIQRTERGDSAVYLCASSLAAGSQETQYFGPGTRLLVL.